These 8 T cell receptor beta chains originate from one sample sequenced in a study of response to subunit inactivated influenza vaccine. MiXCR, applied by TCRdb to the RT-PCR reads, yields one record per CDR3 protein. This sample yields around 650,000 distinct CDR3 sequences, of which 15% to 19% are seen a single time; 11% belongs to the top ten. The source was PBMCs from blood, collected 11 to 12 days after vaccination. Receptor source: a man in his forties or fifties who received an inactivated influenza vaccine.

This clonotype has more than one count but fewer than ten. The chain couples TRBV9 to TRBJ1-1; the match to TRBD1 covers 9 bases. Looked up from germline, CDR1 is SGDLS and CDR2 is YYNGEE. The CDR3 is 12 amino acids. Trimming at V came to 3 bases and at J to 9 bases, leaving 3 bases not matched to a gene. The CDR3 DNA sequence: TGTGCCAGCAGCGGAGGGACAGGGCAAGCTTTCTTT. Encoded protein: CASSGGTGQAFF. The whole variable domain, remainder taken from reference TRBV9 and TRBJ1-1, is DSGVTQTPKHLITATGQRVTLRCSPRSGDLSVYWYQQSLDQGLQFLIQYYNGEERAKGNILERFSAQQFPDLHSELNLSSLELGDSALYFCASSGGTGQAFFGQGTRLTVV.

This clonotype was picked up many times. The chain is built from TRBV7-9 and TRBJ2-1, with 8 bases aligning to TRBD2. The CDR3 length is 14 residues. Germline values: CDR1 SEHNR, CDR2 FQNEAQ (reference sequence). V was clipped by 4 bases and J by 7 bases; unmatched bases: 6. The chain's CDR3 is CASSSTGRANEQFF. The CDR3 region has the DNA TGTGCCAGCAGCTCAACCGGGAGGGCAAATGAGCAGTTCTTC.

CDR3 region: CAISEGGQYGGTGLGYEQYF. As DNA, the CDR3 is TGTGCCATCAGTGAAGGAGGACAGTATGGAGGGACAGGGTTGGGTTACGAGCAGTACTTC. The chain carries TRBV10-3 and TRBJ2-7; 9 nucleotides align to TRBD1. Germline V gene data show CDR1 as ENHRY and CDR2 as SYGVKD. Trimming took 3 bases from V and 4 from J; bases not matched to a gene: 22. This CDR3 contains 20 residues.

The chain carries TRBV7-2 and TRBJ2-7; TRBD1 is a possible D gene (5 bases). The CDR3 has 15 residues. The V end was cut by 1 base, the J end by 4 bases, with 14 bases between. Germline loops: CDR1 SGHTA, CDR2 FQGNSA. CDR3 DNA sequence: TGTGCCAGCAGCTTAGTTCCCAGGGTAGAGTACGAGCAGTACTTC. Translated: CASSLVPRVEYEQYF.

In its sample, this clonotype was seen once. The chain joins TRBV12-3 or TRBV12-4 to TRBJ2-3; TRBD1 matches 9 bases. After removal of 2 bases from V and 4 bases from J, the junction contained 7 bases not matched to a gene. The CDR3 has 16 residues. CDR3 sequence (DNA): TGTGCCAGCAGTTTACGATGGGACAGGGCCGCAGATACGCAGTATTTT. It encodes CASSLRWDRAADTQYF.

V usage is TRBV5-1 and J usage is TRBJ2-7, with 10 positions matching TRBD1. J lost 5 bases, V lost 2 bases, and 4 bases had no gene match. Germline CDR1 is SGHRS and CDR2 is YFSETQ. This CDR3 is built from 14 residues. CDR3 coding DNA: TGCGCCAGCAGCTTTTCCGGGACAGGGGACGAGCAGTACTTC. Its protein product is CASSFSGTGDEQYF.

This clonotype appeared many times. The chain uses TRBV5-1 and TRBJ2-7, with TRBD1 identical over 9 bases. The CDR3 contains 15 residues. Germline CDR1 SGHRS, CDR2 YFSETQ. The V and J ends lost 2 bases and 4 bases, in that order; junction bases with no gene match: 7. The CDR3 DNA follows: TGCGCCAGCAGCTTACAGACAGGGGGTCTTTACGAGCAGTACTTC. It codes for CASSLQTGGLYEQYF.

The V and J genes are TRBV10-3 and TRBJ2-6; the match to TRBD1 covers 7 bases. The CDR3 is 17 residues long. Trimming took 3 bases from V and 4 from J; bases not matched to a gene: 9. Per germline, CDR1 ENHRY and CDR2 SYGVKD. CDR3 nucleotides: TGTGCCATCAGTGATCTTGTGACAGGGACAGGGGCCAACGTCCTGACTTTC. Translating gives CAISDLVTGTGANVLTF.